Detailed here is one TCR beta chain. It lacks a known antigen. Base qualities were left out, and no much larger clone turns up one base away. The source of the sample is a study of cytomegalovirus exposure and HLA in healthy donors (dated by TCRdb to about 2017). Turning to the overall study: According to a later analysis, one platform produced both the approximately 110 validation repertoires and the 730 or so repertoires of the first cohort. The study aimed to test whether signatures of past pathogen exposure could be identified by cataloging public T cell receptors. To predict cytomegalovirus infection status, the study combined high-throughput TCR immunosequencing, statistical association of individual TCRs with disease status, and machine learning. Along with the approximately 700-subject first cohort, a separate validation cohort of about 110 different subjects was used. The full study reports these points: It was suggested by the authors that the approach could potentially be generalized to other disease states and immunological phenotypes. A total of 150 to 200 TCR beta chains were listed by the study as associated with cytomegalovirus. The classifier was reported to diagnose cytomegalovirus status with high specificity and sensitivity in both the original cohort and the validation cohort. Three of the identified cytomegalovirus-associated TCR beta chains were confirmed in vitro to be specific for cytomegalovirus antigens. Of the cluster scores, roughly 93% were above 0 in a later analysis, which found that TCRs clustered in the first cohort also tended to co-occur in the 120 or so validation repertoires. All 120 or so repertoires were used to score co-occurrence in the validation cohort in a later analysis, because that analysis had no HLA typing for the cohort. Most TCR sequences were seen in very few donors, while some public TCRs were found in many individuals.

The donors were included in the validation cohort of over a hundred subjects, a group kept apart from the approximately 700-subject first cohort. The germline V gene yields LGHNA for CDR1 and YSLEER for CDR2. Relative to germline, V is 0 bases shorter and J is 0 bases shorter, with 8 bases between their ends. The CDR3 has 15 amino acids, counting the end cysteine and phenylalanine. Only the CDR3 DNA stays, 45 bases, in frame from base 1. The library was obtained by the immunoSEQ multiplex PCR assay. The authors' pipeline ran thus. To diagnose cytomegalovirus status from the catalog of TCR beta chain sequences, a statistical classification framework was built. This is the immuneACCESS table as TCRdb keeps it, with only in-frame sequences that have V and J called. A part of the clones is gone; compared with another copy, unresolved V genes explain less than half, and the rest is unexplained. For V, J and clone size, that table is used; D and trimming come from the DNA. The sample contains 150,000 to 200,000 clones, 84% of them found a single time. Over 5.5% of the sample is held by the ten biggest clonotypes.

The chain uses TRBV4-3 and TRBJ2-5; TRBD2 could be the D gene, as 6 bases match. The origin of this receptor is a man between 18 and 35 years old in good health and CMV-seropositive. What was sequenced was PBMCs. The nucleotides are TGCGCCAGCAGCCAAGAACGGGGGTACCAAGAGACCCAGTACTTC. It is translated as CASSQERGYQETQYF.